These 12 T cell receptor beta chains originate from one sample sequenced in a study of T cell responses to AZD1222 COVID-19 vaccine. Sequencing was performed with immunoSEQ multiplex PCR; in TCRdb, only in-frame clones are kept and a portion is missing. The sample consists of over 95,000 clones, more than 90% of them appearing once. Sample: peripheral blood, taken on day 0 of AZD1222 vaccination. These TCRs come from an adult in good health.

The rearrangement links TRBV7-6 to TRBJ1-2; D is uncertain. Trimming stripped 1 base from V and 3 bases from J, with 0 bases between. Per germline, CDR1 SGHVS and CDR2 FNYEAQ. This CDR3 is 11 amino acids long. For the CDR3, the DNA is TGTGCCAGCAGCTTAGACTATGGCTACACCTTC. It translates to CASSLDYGYTF.

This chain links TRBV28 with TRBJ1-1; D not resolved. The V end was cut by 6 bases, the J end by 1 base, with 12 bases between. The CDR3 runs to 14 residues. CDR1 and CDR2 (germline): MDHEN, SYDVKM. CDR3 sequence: CASSLNNRNTEAFF. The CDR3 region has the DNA TGTGCCAGCAGCCTTAACAACAGGAACACTGAAGCTTTCTTT.

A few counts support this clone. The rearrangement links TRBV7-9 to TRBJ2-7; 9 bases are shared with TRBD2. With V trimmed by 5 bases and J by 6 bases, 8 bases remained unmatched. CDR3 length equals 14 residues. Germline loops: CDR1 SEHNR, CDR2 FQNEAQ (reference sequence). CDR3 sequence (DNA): TGTGCCAGCAGCCTACCGGGACTAGCTTTCGAGCAGTACTTC. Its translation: CASSLPGLAFEQYF.

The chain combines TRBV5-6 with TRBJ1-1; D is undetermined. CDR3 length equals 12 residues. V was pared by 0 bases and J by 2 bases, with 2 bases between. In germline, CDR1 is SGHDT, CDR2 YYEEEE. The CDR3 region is CASSLDNTEAFF. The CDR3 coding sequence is TGTGCCAGCAGCTTGGATAACACTGAAGCTTTCTTT.

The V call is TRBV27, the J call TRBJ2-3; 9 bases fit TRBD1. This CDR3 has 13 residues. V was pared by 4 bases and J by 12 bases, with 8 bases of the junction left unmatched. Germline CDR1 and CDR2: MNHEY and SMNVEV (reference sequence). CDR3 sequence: CASSSYRGRSQYF. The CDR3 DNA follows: TGTGCCAGCAGTTCATACAGGGGGCGTAGTCAGTATTTT.

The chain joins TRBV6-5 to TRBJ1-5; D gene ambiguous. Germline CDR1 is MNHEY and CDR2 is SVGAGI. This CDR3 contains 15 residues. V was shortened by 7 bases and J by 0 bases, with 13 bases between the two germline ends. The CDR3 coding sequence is TGTGCCAGCAAAGTTCCGGGGAATAGCAATCAGCCCCAGCATTTT. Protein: CASKVPGNSNQPQHF.

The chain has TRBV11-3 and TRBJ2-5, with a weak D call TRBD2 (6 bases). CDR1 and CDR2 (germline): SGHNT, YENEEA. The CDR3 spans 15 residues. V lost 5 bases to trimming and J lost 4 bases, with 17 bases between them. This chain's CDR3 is CASSPGTGGRETQYF. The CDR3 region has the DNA TGTGCCAGCAGCCCCGGGACTGGGGGGAGAGAGACCCAGTACTTC.

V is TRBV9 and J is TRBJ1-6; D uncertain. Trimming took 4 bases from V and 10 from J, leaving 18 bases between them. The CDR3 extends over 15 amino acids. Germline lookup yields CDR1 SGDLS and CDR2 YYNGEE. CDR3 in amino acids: CASSPRGERNSPLHF. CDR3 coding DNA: TGTGCCAGCAGCCCCCGTGGCGAACGGAACTCACCCCTCCACTTT.

The CDR3 DNA reads TGTGCCAGCAGCTTAGCTCTCAACACTGAAGCTTTCTTT. It yields the protein CASSLALNTEAFF. The chain has TRBV7-2 and TRBJ1-1; D not resolved. Deletions cut 0 bases from V and 2 bases from J, with 4 bases between. The CDR3 has 13 residues. The germline V gene encodes CDR1 SGHTA and CDR2 FQGNSA.

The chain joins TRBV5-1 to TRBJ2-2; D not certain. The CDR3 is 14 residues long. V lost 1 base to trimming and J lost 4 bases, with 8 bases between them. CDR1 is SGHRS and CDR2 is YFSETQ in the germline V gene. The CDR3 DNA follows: TGCGCCAGCAGCTTGAGCTCCGGCACCGGGGAGCTGTTTTTT. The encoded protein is CASSLSSGTGELFF.

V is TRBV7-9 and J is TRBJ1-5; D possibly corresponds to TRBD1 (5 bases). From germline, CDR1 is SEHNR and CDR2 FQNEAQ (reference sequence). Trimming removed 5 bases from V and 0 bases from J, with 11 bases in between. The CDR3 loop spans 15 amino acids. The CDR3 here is CASSLDSYSNQPQHF. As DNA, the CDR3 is TGTGCCAGCAGCCTCGACAGCTATAGCAATCAGCCCCAGCATTTT.

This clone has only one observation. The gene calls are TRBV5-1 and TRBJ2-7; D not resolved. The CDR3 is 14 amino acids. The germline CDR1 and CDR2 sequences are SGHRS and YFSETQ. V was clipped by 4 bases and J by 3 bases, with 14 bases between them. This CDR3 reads CASSPGPGVYEQYF. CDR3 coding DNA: TGCGCCAGCAGCCCTGGCCCAGGCGTCTACGAGCAGTACTTC.